The source of this T cell receptor (beta chain) is a study of molecular identifiers for immune sequencing clone quantification. This clonotype occurred many times. Its target is not known. Trimming removed 7 bases from V and 5 bases from J; junction bases left unmatched: 9. Germline loops: CDR1 SNHLY, CDR2 FYNNEI. This CDR3 comprises 15 residues. The CD8+CD4-CCR7+CD45RA+ phenotype defined the sorted naive CD8 T cells. Both previously described methods and listed TCR primers were employed to make bulk TCR libraries. TCRdb re-derived calls from the PCR reads in MiXCR, one entry per CDR3 protein. The sample has 550,000 to 750,000 distinct CDR3 sequences; just under 20% are singletons. Study-wide findings and caveats: Detecting spiked Jurkat TCR RNA from one cell among around 950,000 naive cells was reportedly possible. The sizes of highly expanded clones could be underestimated when identical TCR molecules share a barcode.

This chain uses TRBV2 with TRBJ1-4; 8 bases match TRBD1. Sequences were obtained from naive CD8+ T cells from blood, with Jurkat cell RNA spiked in. Subset indicated: FACS-sorted CD8+CD4-CCR7+CD45RA+ naive T cells. The receptor comes from a human donor in good health. Some libraries in this study had Jurkat cell RNA spiked in. CDR3 residues: CASTPGTGLNEKLFF. The DNA of the CDR3 is TGTGCCAGCACCCCAGGGACAGGATTGAATGAAAAACTGTTTTTT.